The 18 T cell receptor beta chains below all came from one sample that was sequenced in a study of shared clonotypes between healthy human individuals. Repertoires were generated with immunoSEQ multiplex PCR, while TCRdb's copy carries only in-frame clones and drops some. The data hold roughly 650,000 clones, with approximately 97% observed a single time. Input material: naive CD4+ T cells sorted from blood. Subset noted: CD45RA+ positively selected. Source of these receptors: a woman in her twenties or thirties in good health.

This rearrangement joins TRBV18 to TRBJ1-3; 9 bases are a match to TRBD1. Germline trimming cut 5 bases from V and 2 bases from J; bases unmatched to any gene: 10. Germline assignment: CDR1 KGHSH and CDR2 LQKENI. This CDR3 contains 17 residues. CDR3 bases: TGTGCCAGCTCAGGGACAGGGACTAATCCCGCTGGAAACACCATATATTTT. This gives the protein CASSGTGTNPAGNTIYF.

V usage is TRBV7-9 and J usage is TRBJ1-5; 7 bases align to TRBD1. Germline CDR1 SEHNR, CDR2 FQNEAQ (reference sequence). The V gene end was trimmed by 6 bases and the J gene end by 0 bases; junction bases not matched to a gene: 17. This CDR3 comprises 19 residues. The CDR3 bases are TGTGCCAGCAGAGAAACCGGGACAGACCAATCCTATAGCAATCAGCCCCAGCATTTT. Amino acid sequence: CASRETGTDQSYSNQPQHF.

The chain is built from TRBV5-5 and TRBJ2-7; the D is unclear. The V gene lost 0 bases and the J gene lost 1 base, with 8 bases spanning the gap. This CDR3 comprises 14 residues. The germline V gene has CDR1 SGHKS and CDR2 YYEKEE (reference sequence). CDR3 residues: CASSLVRSSYEQYF. The CDR3 nucleotides are TGTGCCAGCAGCTTGGTCCGCAGTTCCTACGAGCAGTACTTC.

The rearrangement joins TRBV20-1 to TRBJ2-5; D is undetermined. Trimming removed 3 bases at V and 4 bases at J, with 6 bases between. The germline gives CDR1 DFQATT, CDR2 SNEGSKA (reference sequence). The CDR3 spans 11 residues. The CDR3 DNA reads TGCAGTGCTAGGGAGCGAGAGACCCAGTACTTC. Protein sequence: CSARERETQYF.

This sequence joins TRBV18 and TRBJ1-1, with no clear D. Germline V gene sequence: CDR1 KGHSH, CDR2 LQKENI. V lost 6 bases and J 3 bases, leaving 11 bases between the germline ends. The CDR3 length is 13 residues. CDR3 amino acids: CASSESEDTEAFF. As DNA, the CDR3 is TGTGCCAGCTCTGAATCCGAGGACACTGAAGCTTTCTTT.

With regard to this clone: Sequence at one end of the junction differs from germline and may be a read error. The chain carries TRBV2 and TRBJ2-7; maybe TRBD1 (6 bases). From germline, CDR1 is SNHLY and CDR2 FYNNEI. This CDR3 is built from 13 residues. CDR3 nucleotide sequence: TGTGCCAGCAGCGAGACCCAGGGGCTAGAGGTTTGCTTC. As protein: CASSETQGLEVCF.

The chain couples TRBV20-1 to TRBJ2-3; D unresolved. Trimming stripped 3 bases from V and 7 bases from J, with 8 bases between. Germline CDR1 reads DFQATT; CDR2 reads SNEGSKA (reference sequence). This CDR3 contains 11 residues. The CDR3 loop reads CSASDGNTQYF. The CDR3 nucleotides are TGCAGTGCTAGTGATGGAAATACGCAGTATTTT.

This clone has a single count. The V and J genes are TRBV7-9 and TRBJ1-4; tentative D call: TRBD1 (6 bases). The CDR3 sequence is 18 residues long. Trimming removed 5 bases at V and 0 bases at J, with 19 bases between. Germline CDR1 and CDR2: SEHNR and FQNEAQ (reference sequence). CDR3: CASSPPDRLVATNEKLFF. The CDR3 nucleotides read TGTGCCAGCAGCCCACCCGACAGGCTGGTTGCAACTAATGAAAAACTGTTTTTT.

CDR3 sequence reads: CASSDLGYEQYF. DNA for the CDR3: TGTGCCAGCAGTGATTTGGGGTACGAGCAGTACTTC. This chain connects TRBV2 to TRBJ2-7, with D unclear. The CDR3 is made up of 12 amino acids. The V end lost 3 bases, the J end lost 4 bases, and 7 bases lay between the germline ends. Germline CDR1 reads SNHLY; CDR2 reads FYNNEI.

The CDR3 bases are TGTGCCAGCAGCTCCCGGCGCGGGTGGAACAATGAGCAGTTCTTC. Protein sequence: CASSSRRGWNNEQFF. J is TRBJ2-1 and V is TRBV11-3; perhaps TRBD2 as D (5 bases). CDR3 length: 15 amino acids. The V gene's germline CDR1 is SGHNT and CDR2 YENEEA. V was trimmed by 4 bases and J by 5 bases, leaving 15 bases between them.

The chain joins TRBV6-5 to TRBJ1-5, with 9 bases matching TRBD1. V shed 4 bases, J shed 7 bases, and the junction held 8 bases outside the gene matches. CDR1 and CDR2 (germline): MNHEY, SVGAGI. The CDR3 has 15 amino acids. The CDR3 loop is CASSSRDRDRQPQHF. Written as DNA, the CDR3 is TGTGCCAGCAGTTCCCGGGACAGGGATAGACAGCCCCAGCATTTT.

The CDR3 protein is CASSLSYSQPSYNEQFF. The CDR3, as DNA: TGCGCCAGCAGCTTGTCGTATAGTCAGCCCTCCTACAATGAGCAGTTCTTC. The chain combines TRBV5-1 with TRBJ2-1; D not certain. This CDR3 has 17 amino acids. V lost 1 base and J 0 bases, leaving 14 bases between the germline ends. Germline CDR1 is SGHRS and CDR2 is YFSETQ.

J is TRBJ2-3 and V is TRBV7-8, with 9 bases aligning to TRBD1. V trimming: 4 bases; J trimming: 2 bases; junction bases outside the gene matches: 7. Germline V gene sequence: CDR1 SGHVS, CDR2 FQNEAQ. The CDR3 loop spans 16 amino acids. The CDR3 DNA follows: TGTGCCAGCAGCTCCTCCCGGGACAGGGCCACAGATACGCAGTATTTT. Its protein product is CASSSSRDRATDTQYF.

This rearrangement joins TRBV5-1 to TRBJ2-7; D is unresolved. The CDR3 spans 13 residues. CDR1 and CDR2 from the germline V gene are SGHRS and YFSETQ. Deletions cut 4 bases from V and 5 bases from J, with 13 bases between. The CDR3 region is CASSRALADEQYF. Written as DNA, the CDR3 is TGCGCCAGCAGCAGGGCCTTGGCCGACGAGCAGTACTTC.

CDR3 sequence: CASRYHRGKGLITQYF. CDR3 DNA: TGTGCCAGCCGCTATCACCGGGGCAAAGGGTTGATTACGCAGTATTTT. The chain joins TRBV27 to TRBJ2-3; D possibly uses TRBD1 or TRBD2 (5 bases each). Germline CDR1 MNHEY, CDR2 SMNVEV (reference sequence). The V end lost 8 bases, the J end lost 8 bases, and 26 bases lay between the germline ends. This CDR3 contains 16 residues.

The rearrangement uses TRBV15 and TRBJ2-7, with 9 bases identical to TRBD2. Germline CDR1 and CDR2: LNHNV and YYDKDF (reference sequence). After removal of 0 bases from V and 5 bases from J, the junction contained 11 bases not matched to a gene. CDR3 length: 17 residues. This CDR3 is CATSRDLAGGPLNEQYF. CDR3 DNA sequence: TGTGCCACCAGCAGAGATCTGGCGGGAGGGCCTCTAAACGAGCAGTACTTC. The variable domain in full, with the rest retrieved from reference TRBV15 and TRBJ2-7, is DAMVIQNPRYQVTQFGKPVTLSCSQTLNHNVMYWYQQKSSQAPKLLFHYYDKDFNNEADTPDNFQSRRPNTSFCFLDIRSPGLGDTAMYLCATSRDLAGGPLNEQYFGPGTRLTVT.

The sample holds one count of this clone. The chain is built from TRBV4-1 and TRBJ2-5, with 11 bases that match TRBD2. TRBJ2-7 explains the end of the DNA better; the J call may be wrong. The CDR3 extends over 15 amino acids. Germline V gene sequence: CDR1 MGHRA, CDR2 YSYEKL. DNA of the CDR3: TGCGCCAGCAGCCAATTAGCGGGAGGGCCTGACGAGCAGTACTTC. Its translation is CASSQLAGGPDEQYF.

This chain uses TRBV14 with TRBJ2-1; the D gene is possibly TRBD1 (5 bases). CDR3 length: 18 residues. Germline lookup yields CDR1 SGHDN and CDR2 FVKESK. Between the trimmed V and J ends, which lost 1 base and 6 bases, there was a span of 22 bases. CDR3: CASSQVVLSRTLSNEQFF. As DNA, the CDR3 is TGTGCCAGCAGCCAAGTAGTGTTAAGTAGGACATTGTCCAATGAGCAGTTCTTC.